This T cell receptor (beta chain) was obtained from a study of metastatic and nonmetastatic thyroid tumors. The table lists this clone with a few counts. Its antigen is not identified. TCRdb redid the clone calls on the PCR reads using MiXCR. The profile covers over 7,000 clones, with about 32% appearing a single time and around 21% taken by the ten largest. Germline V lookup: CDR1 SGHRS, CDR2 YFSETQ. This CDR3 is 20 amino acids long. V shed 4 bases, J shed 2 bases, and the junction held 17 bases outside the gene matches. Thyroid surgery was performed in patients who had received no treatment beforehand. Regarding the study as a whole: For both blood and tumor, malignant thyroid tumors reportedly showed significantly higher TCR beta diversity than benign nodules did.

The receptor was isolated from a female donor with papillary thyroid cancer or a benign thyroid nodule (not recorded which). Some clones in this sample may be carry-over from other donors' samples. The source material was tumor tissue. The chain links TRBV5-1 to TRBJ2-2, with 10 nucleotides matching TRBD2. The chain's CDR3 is CASSPGVMGVAGGNTGELFF. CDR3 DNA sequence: TGCGCCAGCAGCCCGGGAGTAATGGGAGTAGCGGGAGGAAACACCGGGGAGCTGTTTTTT.